This entry describes one TCR beta chain. In this sample, this clonotype turned up many times. The clone's antigen remains unknown. The sample holds no much larger clone one base away, and base qualities are not on file. This sample was taken from a study of T cells in Graves' hyperthyroidism and ophthalmopathy (dated by TCRdb to the late 2010s). Turning to the overall study: Peripheral blood samples were taken at the time of initial diagnosis, prior to any treatment. TCR V-J signatures able to tell the groups apart were searched for in a discovery cohort of 90 to 100 patients, of whom under 45 had Graves' ophthalmopathy and about 60 had stable Graves' hyperthyroidism. Whether ophthalmopathy could be predicted prospectively was tested in an independent validation cohort made up of approximately 19 hyperthyroidism patients plus 17 patients who later progressed to ophthalmopathy. The roughly 100 discovery patients were randomly divided into training and test sets at a 7:3 ratio. In addition, the study compared T-cell repertoires in thyroid tissue and in blood from 6 or 7 Graves' hyperthyroidism patients. Once sampling was done, hyperthyroidism patients were given methimazole at a starting dose of 30 mg daily, whereas ophthalmopathy patients were given high-dose intravenous methylprednisolone. According to the paper, TCR Vbeta CDR3 sequencing was carried out on over 130 peripheral blood samples, which came from about 45 ophthalmopathy, 75 to 80 hyperthyroidism and about 17 progressor patients.

The study at large found these results: Ophthalmopathy was separated from stable hyperthyroidism by a 13 V-J signature model, with approximately 90% sensitivity and approximately 84% specificity obtained in cross-validation and 80%/75% obtained in testing. In validation, progression to ophthalmopathy was predicted by the model with 70.59% sensitivity and roughly 76% specificity, a median of about 6.8 months before onset. Most expanded thyroid clonotypes (frequency above 0.001) were also detected in blood, a finding suggesting that blood repertoires may reflect thyroid immune responses. No statistical method was used to set the sample size in advance, and investigators knew the group allocation.

Stable Graves' hyperthyroidism was defined as the absence of progression to ophthalmopathy over 18 months of follow-up. Hyperthyroidism patients were newly diagnosed, had a disease duration of under 2 months, and were aged 18 to 65 years. Exclusion was applied to patients with uncontrolled infections, other autoimmune diseases, pregnancy or lactation. Diagnoses relied on clinical symptoms, serum thyroxine and TRAb, thyroid ultrasound and orbital computed tomography. Ficoll-Paque density gradient centrifugation was used to isolate PBMCs from 9.5 to 10 ml of fresh peripheral blood. Trizol reagent was used to extract total RNA, and RNA quality was then checked on an Agilent 2100 Bioanalyzer. The TCR beta CDR3 regions were amplified from RNA transcripts. The TCR CDR3 was subjected to a first round of RT-PCR using the HTBI primer set and the Qiagen OneStep RT-PCR kit. Libraries were constructed in a second round of multiplex PCR, after which size selection and purification were performed. Paired-end sequencing of the libraries was performed with 100 bp reads on an Illumina HiSeq2000. In the paper's pipeline: SOAPnuke was used to process the raw data, removing reads that contained adapters or uncalled bases, had a mean Phred below 15, or lacked an exact match to the constant primer or identifier. High-quality paired reads were merged with COPE v1.2.5, and unique nucleotide sequences were defined as clonotypes. Clonotypes were aligned to IMGT TRBV, TRBD and TRBJ reference segments using MiTCR v1.1. The analysis was restricted to V-J combinations with a frequency above 0.0001, which together covered 99.2% of the repertoires. The TCS score was defined as the ratio of F50 (clonal expansion) to E x V (chaos), calculated using BLOSUM62-based TCRdist between CDR3 peptides within each V-J. Welch's t-statistics and random forest reduced fewer than 600 V-J features to around 14, which were used in a naive Bayes classifier (R e1071). In-frame beta chains were kept once TCRdb had trimmed the public reads at Q25 with fastp and called clones with MiXCR. Under each unique CDR3 protein, matching rows form one entry showing the most common genes and DNA. None of the V and J calls come from the authors' own analysis; TCRdb made them. This sample holds around 420,000 distinct CDR3 sequences; 15% to 17% were observed only once. The ten largest clones represent 13% to 15% of the sample.

Taken from cysteine to phenylalanine, the CDR3 has 16 residues. Just CDR3 DNA is preserved here, 48 bases in frame from base 1. Unmatched junction bases come to 9, with V trimmed by 5 bases and J by 8 bases. The germline V gene encodes CDR1 KGHSH and CDR2 LQKENI. The chain is made from TRBV18 and TRBJ2-1; 13 middle bases align to TRBD2. The TCR sequence derives from a woman under 30 with Graves' hyperthyroidism. Material: blood. This receptor has the CDR3 CASSTRTSGSGDEQFF. Read as DNA, the sequence is TGTGCCAGCTCAACTCGGACTAGCGGGAGCGGGGATGAGCAGTTCTTC.